These T cell receptor beta chains were read from a single sample in a study of T cell responses to AZD1222 COVID-19 vaccine. Profiled with immunoSEQ multiplex PCR; TCRdb holds only in-frame clones, not every one. This sample has about 81,000 clones, with around 90% found just once. The sequenced sample was peripheral blood, obtained 28 days after the second AZD1222 dose. Source of these receptors: an adult who received the AZD1222 COVID-19 vaccine. CDR3s include the opening cysteine and the closing phenylalanine or tryptophan. D genes are given only for firm matches. Rows may omit the clone size; those that give it use once, few, many or a size class.

V gene	D gene	J gene	clone size	CDR3 DNA	CDR3 protein
TRBV19	NA	TRBJ1-5	NA	TGTGCCAGTAGAACTAGAGGGAGGGGAGGAAGCAATCAGCCCCAGCATTTT	CASRTRGRGGSNQPQHF
TRBV12-3/TRBV12-4	TRBD1	TRBJ2-2	NA	TGTGCCAGCAGCAGGACAGGGAGGGGGGAGCTGTTTTTT	CASSRTGRGELFF
TRBV2	TRBD1	TRBJ2-5	once	TGTGCCAGCTCAAGGACAGGGGCTAGACAAGAGACCCAGTACTTC	CASSRTGARQETQYF
TRBV7-9	NA	TRBJ1-4	few	TGTGCCAGCAGCTTAGAACGGGGTAATGAAAAACTGTTTTTT	CASSLERGNEKLFF
TRBV2	TRBD1	TRBJ1-5	NA	TGTGCCAGCAGAGGGACAGGTGGCAATCAGCCCCAGCATTTT	CASRGTGGNQPQHF
TRBV7-9	NA	TRBJ2-5	once	TGTGCCAGCAGCTTAGCTACAAGGGGATTGGGGGAGACCCAGTACTTC	CASSLATRGLGETQYF
TRBV5-1	NA	TRBJ1-1	NA	TGCGCCAGCAGCGACGAGGGTTACACTGAAGCTTTCTTT	CASSDEGYTEAFF
TRBV2	NA	TRBJ1-6	NA	TGTGCCAGCAGTGAAGCCAGAAATTCACCCCTCCACTTT	CASSEARNSPLHF
TRBV30	TRBD1	TRBJ1-6	NA	TGTGCCTGGAGTTCGGGACAGGGCAATAATTCACCCCTCCACTTT	CAWSSGQGNNSPLHF
TRBV7-9	NA	TRBJ2-1	NA	TGTGCCAGCAGCCCACAGGGCTTCGATGAGCAGTTCTTC	CASSPQGFDEQFF
TRBV13	TRBD2	TRBJ2-3	few	TGTGCCAGCCGATTAATAGCGGGAGAGGGCACAGATACGCAGTATTTT	CASRLIAGEGTDTQYF
TRBV7-6	NA	TRBJ2-6	NA	TGTGCCAGCAGCTTGGGGCCCCCCGGGGCCAACGTCCTGACTTTC	CASSLGPPGANVLTF
TRBV6-5	TRBD1	TRBJ2-7	NA	TGTGCCAGCCGGGACAGCCTCTACGAGCAGTACTTC	CASRDSLYEQYF
TRBV9	TRBD2	TRBJ2-5	NA	TGTGCCAGCAGCGTCCAATCGTTAGCGGGAGAGGAGACCCAGTACTTC	CASSVQSLAGEETQYF
TRBV19	TRBD2	TRBJ2-3	NA	TGTGCCAGTAGTATAGGGCTAGCGGGAACAGATACGCAGTATTTT	CASSIGLAGTDTQYF
TRBV30	TRBD1	TRBJ2-7	NA	TGTGCCTGGACAGGGGGCCGTGGGGAGCAGTACTTC	CAWTGGRGEQYF
TRBV28	TRBD2	TRBJ2-7	NA	TGTGCCAGCAGGTCCCCCTGGGATTTAGCGGGAAATACCTACGAGCAGTACTTC	CASRSPWDLAGNTYEQYF
TRBV7-9	TRBD1	TRBJ2-1	NA	TGTGCCAGCAGCCCACAGGGGGGAGAGCAGTTCTTC	CASSPQGGEQFF
TRBV6-4	TRBD2	TRBJ2-1	NA	TGTGCCAGCGCTAGACTAGCGGGTAGCTCCTACAATGAGCAGTTCTTC	CASARLAGSSYNEQFF
TRBV29-1	NA	TRBJ2-2	NA	TGCAGCGAAGACACCGGCTACACCGGGGAGCTGTTTTTT	CSEDTGYTGELFF
TRBV7-6	TRBD2	TRBJ2-1	NA	TGTGCCAGCAGCTCGTTAGCGGGAGGTTACAATGAGCAGTTCTTC	CASSSLAGGYNEQFF
TRBV28	TRBD2	TRBJ2-1	NA	TGTGCCAGCACCACTAGCGATTTGTACAATGAGCAGTTCTTC	CASTTSDLYNEQFF
TRBV4-3	NA	TRBJ2-7	NA	TGCGCCAGCAGCCAAGATGAAGGCTACCTCTACGAGCAGTACTTC	CASSQDEGYLYEQYF
TRBV12-3/TRBV12-4	TRBD1	TRBJ1-2	NA	TGTGCCAGCAGCTTCGACAGGGATGCTGGCTACACCTTC	CASSFDRDAGYTF
TRBV10-1	NA	TRBJ2-2	NA	TGCGCCAGCCCCCCCGGGCGACCGAACACCGGGGAGCTGTTTTTT	CASPPGRPNTGELFF
TRBV30	NA	TRBJ2-7	NA	TGTGCCTGGAGTAGGGCAGGGAGTTTCTACGAGCAGTACTTC	CAWSRAGSFYEQYF